This TCR beta chain was profiled in a study of PD-L1 blockade in urothelial cancer. Background on the study: Intravenous atezolizumab, 1,200 mg every 3 weeks, was begun by patients at some point between 2013 and 2014. Males with urothelial cancer arising in the bladder constituted most of the roughly 30 patients. Blood analysis took place 3 weeks (second dose) and 6 weeks after treatment start. Whole-study results and caveats: Where pretreatment blood TCR clonality fell below the median, better survival was predicted.

Regarding this clone: Its target is unknown.

There are 18 residues in the CDR3. The trim removed 3 bases at V and 2 bases at J, leaving 14 bases unmatched. The sample's time point: peripheral blood 6 weeks after treatment start. The method was immunoSEQ multiplex PCR; TCRdb's version includes in-frame clones alone and lacks a portion of them. This table holds more than 30,000 clones, 89% found once. J is TRBJ1-5 and V is TRBV5-7; 7 bases map to TRBD1. TRBV5-7 carries the ORF label, with uncertain function. The starting material was PBMCs, obtained around atezolizumab (anti-PD-L1) treatment. The clonotype was recovered from an elderly man with urothelial cancer. The CDR3 loop is CASSSPDRVGGGNQPQHF. As DNA, the CDR3 is TGTGCCAGCAGCTCCCCTGACAGGGTTGGAGGTGGCAATCAGCCCCAGCATTTT.